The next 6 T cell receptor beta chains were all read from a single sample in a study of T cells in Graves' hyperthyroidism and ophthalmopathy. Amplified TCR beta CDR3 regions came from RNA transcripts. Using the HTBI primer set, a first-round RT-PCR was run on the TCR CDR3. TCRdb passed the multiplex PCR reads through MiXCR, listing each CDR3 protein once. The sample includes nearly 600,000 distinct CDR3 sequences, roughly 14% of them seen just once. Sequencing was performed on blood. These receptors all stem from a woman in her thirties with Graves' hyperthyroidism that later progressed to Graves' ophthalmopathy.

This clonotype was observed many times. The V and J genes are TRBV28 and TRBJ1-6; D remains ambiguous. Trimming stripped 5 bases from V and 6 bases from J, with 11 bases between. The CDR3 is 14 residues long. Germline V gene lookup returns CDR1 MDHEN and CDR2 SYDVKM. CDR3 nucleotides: TGTGCCAGCAGTACCCAGAGCCCTAATTCACCCCTCCACTTT. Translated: CASSTQSPNSPLHF.

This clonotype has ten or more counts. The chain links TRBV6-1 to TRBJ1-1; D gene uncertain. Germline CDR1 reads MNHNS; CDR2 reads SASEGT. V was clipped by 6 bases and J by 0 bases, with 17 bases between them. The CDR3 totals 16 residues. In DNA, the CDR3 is TGTGCCAGCAGAAACAACGGAGGACGGTTGAACACTGAAGCTTTCTTT. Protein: CASRNNGGRLNTEAFF.

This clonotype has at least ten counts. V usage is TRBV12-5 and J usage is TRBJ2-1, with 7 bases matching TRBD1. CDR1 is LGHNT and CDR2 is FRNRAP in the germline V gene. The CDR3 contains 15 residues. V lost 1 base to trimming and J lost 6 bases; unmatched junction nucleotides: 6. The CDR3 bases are TGTGCTAGTGGTTTGGCACCGGACAGGACCAATGAGCAGTTCTTC. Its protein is CASGLAPDRTNEQFF.

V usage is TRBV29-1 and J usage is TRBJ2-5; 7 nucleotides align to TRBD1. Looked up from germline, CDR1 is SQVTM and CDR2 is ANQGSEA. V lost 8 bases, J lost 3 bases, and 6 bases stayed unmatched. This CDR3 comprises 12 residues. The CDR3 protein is CSLQGQEETQYF. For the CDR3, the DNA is TGCAGCCTCCAAGGACAGGAAGAGACCCAGTACTTC.

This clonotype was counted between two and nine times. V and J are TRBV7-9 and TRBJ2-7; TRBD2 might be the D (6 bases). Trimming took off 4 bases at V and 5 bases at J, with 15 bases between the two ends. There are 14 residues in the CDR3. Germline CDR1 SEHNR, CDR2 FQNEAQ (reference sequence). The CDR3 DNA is TGTGCCAGCAGCTCTGGACTAACCTCAGACGAGCAGTACTTC. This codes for CASSSGLTSDEQYF.

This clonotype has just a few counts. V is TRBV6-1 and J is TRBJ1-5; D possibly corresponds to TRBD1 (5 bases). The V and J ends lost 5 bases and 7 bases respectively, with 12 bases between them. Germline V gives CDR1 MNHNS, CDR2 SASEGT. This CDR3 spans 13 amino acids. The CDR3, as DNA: TGTGCCAGCAGTAGCGACAGTGGGCAGCCCCAGCATTTT. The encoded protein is CASSSDSGQPQHF.